Sequencing of this T cell receptor beta chain was carried out in a study of Ad26.COV2.S vaccination and SARS-CoV-2 variants. Regarding treatment: some 20 received Ad26.COV2.S at low or high dose, single or two shots; roughly five received placebo; per-sample allocation not given. The study sampled participants on day 63 after the first vaccine or placebo injection. Trimming left V 4 bases short and J 7 bases short, with 15 bases between. Germline lookup yields CDR1 SGHDT and CDR2 YYEEEE. The CDR3 length is 14 residues. Clones were read by immunoSEQ multiplex PCR, and TCRdb kept only the in-frame ones, dropping some. The table records about 400,000 clones, about 80% of them present only once.

This chain uses TRBV5-6 with TRBJ1-5; D is unresolved. Sequences were derived from peripheral blood, sampled in a trial of Ad26.COV2.S vaccine versus placebo. The TCR sequence derives from a person between 18 and 59 years old who received the Ad26.COV2.S COVID-19 vaccine or a placebo. The CDR3 DNA follows: TGTGCCAGCAGCAACCGGCGGGGTGGACAGCCCCAGCATTTT. Translated, it gives CASSNRRGGQPQHF. Full variable domain (missing parts from reference TRBV5-6 and TRBJ1-5): DAGVTQSPTHLIKTRGQQVTLRCSPKSGHDTVSWYQQALGQGPQFIFQYYEEEERQRGNFPDRFSGHQFPNYSSELNVNALLLGDSALYLCASSNRRGGQPQHFGDGTRLSIL.